These T cell receptor beta chains were read from a single sample in a study of cytotoxic CD8 clonotypes in ibrutinib-treated CLL. TCRdb keeps only in-frame clones here, not all; method: immunoSEQ multiplex PCR. The sample yields 330,000 or so clones, roughly 67% seen once. The source material was PBMCs, sampled after 36 months of ibrutinib treatment. The receptors derive from a human donor with chronic lymphocytic leukemia. Both conserved end residues are part of each CDR3. A D gene is named only where the DNA matches it firmly. Expanded clones get a size class; other rows say once, few or many, or leave the size out.

clone_size,j_call,d_call,v_call,cdr3_nt,cdr3_aa
-,TRBJ2-3,TRBD2,TRBV5-1,TGCGCCAGCAGCTTGGGCGGGGGGGCCATTGCAGATACGCAGTATTTT,CASSLGGGAIADTQYF
-,TRBJ1-2,-,TRBV29-1,TGCAGCGTTGACTTCCAGTCCCCGCCGTCTAACTATGGCTACACCTTC,CSVDFQSPPSNYGYTF
-,TRBJ1-2,-,TRBV2,TGTGCCAGCAGTGATCGGGGGCGCGACTATGGCTACACCTTC,CASSDRGRDYGYTF
-,TRBJ1-1,-,TRBV19,TGTGCCAGTAGTATAGATAGGGGGGGCGCCGAGAACACTGAAGCTTTCTTT,CASSIDRGGAENTEAFF
-,TRBJ1-5,-,TRBV4-1,TGCGCCAGCAGCCAAGGGGCAGGGCGAACTAGCAATCAGCCCCAGCATTTT,CASSQGAGRTSNQPQHF
-,TRBJ1-5,-,TRBV20-1,TGCAGTGCTAGAGTCCATAACTCCCAGCATTTT,CSARVHNSQHF
-,TRBJ2-7,TRBD2,TRBV6-5,TGTGCCAGCAGTTATGGACTAGGTCGGGAGCAGTACTTC,CASSYGLGREQYF
-,TRBJ1-5,-,TRBV5-4,TGTGCCAGCAGCTTGAGCCGCAATCAGCCCCAGCATTTT,CASSLSRNQPQHF
-,TRBJ2-3,-,TRBV10-3,TGTGCCATCAGTGGCCCAGGAGATACGCAGTATTTT,CAISGPGDTQYF
-,TRBJ2-7,-,TRBV21-1,TGTGCCAGCATCTACCCCGGACTAGCGGGGATCTACGAGCAGTACTTC,CASIYPGLAGIYEQYF
-,TRBJ2-7,TRBD2,TRBV7-2,TGTGCCAGCAGCTTAATCGGCGCGGGAGGGGGCTACGAGCAGTACTTC,CASSLIGAGGGYEQYF
-,TRBJ1-3,-,TRBV5-1,TGCGCCAGCAGCTTGTATGGCGACAGCTCTGGAAACACCATATATTTT,CASSLYGDSSGNTIYF
-,TRBJ2-1,-,TRBV11-2,TGTGCCAGCAGCTCGGTGAAAGGGGCCCATAATGAGCAGTTCTTC,CASSSVKGAHNEQFF
-,TRBJ2-2,-,TRBV6-1,TGTGCCAGCAGGCCCTTTGGGGGCATCGGGGAGCTGTTTTTT,CASRPFGGIGELFF
-,TRBJ2-1,TRBD2,TRBV9,TGTGCCAGCAGCGTAGGAGGACTAGCTTGGAGCAATGAGCAGTTCTTC,CASSVGGLAWSNEQFF
-,TRBJ2-2,-,TRBV6-5,TGTGCCAGCAGCCCGGGCCTCAACACCGGGGAGCTGTTTTTT,CASSPGLNTGELFF
few,TRBJ2-2,-,TRBV6-4,TGTGCCAGCAGTGACGGCAACACCGGGGAGCTGTTTTTT,CASSDGNTGELFF
-,TRBJ2-2,-,TRBV5-6,TGTGCCAGCAGCTTGCGGGGGTACACCGGGGAGCTGTTTTTT,CASSLRGYTGELFF
-,TRBJ2-2,TRBD1,TRBV7-8,TGTGCCAGCAGCAAGAGGGACAGGAGCCTTGTGGACACCGGGGAGCTGTTTTTT,CASSKRDRSLVDTGELFF
few,TRBJ2-3,TRBD2,TRBV29-1,TGCAGCGTTGAAGTTGGGGCGGGGAGGGTGACAGATACGCAGTATTTT,CSVEVGAGRVTDTQYF
-,TRBJ2-3,-,TRBV4-1,TGCGCCAGCAGCGACGGTGGGTATACGCAGTATTTT,CASSDGGYTQYF
-,TRBJ2-7,TRBD2,TRBV2,TGTGCCAGCAGAAGGACTAGCAGCTACGAGCAGTACTTC,CASRRTSSYEQYF
-,TRBJ2-3,-,TRBV27,TGTGCCAGCAGCCTCCTCTGGTGGGATACGCAGTATTTT,CASSLLWWDTQYF
-,TRBJ2-7,-,TRBV5-4,TGTGCCAGCAGCAAAAGAATTGGGGGACGGCAGTCCTACGAGCAGTACTTC,CASSKRIGGRQSYEQYF
-,TRBJ2-7,-,TRBV7-9,TGTGCCAGCAGCTCAGGAGGGACAGCCACCCCCTACGAGCAGTACTTC,CASSSGGTATPYEQYF
-,TRBJ2-3,-,TRBV5-1,TGCGCCAGCAGCTTGGAAGGGTCCAGAGATACGCAGTATTTT,CASSLEGSRDTQYF
few,TRBJ2-7,-,TRBV2,TGTGCCAGCAGGGGGGACAACAACTCCTACGAGCAGTACTTC,CASRGDNNSYEQYF
-,TRBJ2-1,-,TRBV6-5,TGTGCCAGCGAAAGTTACAATGAGCAGTTCTTC,CASESYNEQFF
-,TRBJ1-1,-,TRBV6-5,TGTGCCAGCAGCCCCATCTGGGATCCGAACACTGAAGCTTTCTTT,CASSPIWDPNTEAFF
-,TRBJ2-3,-,TRBV7-6,TGTGCCAGCAGCTTTGGGACAATCATCGATACGCAGTATTTT,CASSFGTIIDTQYF
once,TRBJ1-5,TRBD1,TRBV28,TGTGCCAGCAGTCGGGACAGGAACCAGCCCCAGCATTTT,CASSRDRNQPQHF
-,TRBJ2-2,TRBD2,TRBV7-9,TGTGCCAGCAGCTTAATAGCGGGGGGAACCGGGGAGCTGTTTTTT,CASSLIAGGTGELFF
few,TRBJ2-7,-,TRBV28,TGTGCCAGCAGTTCCAGGGACCATTGGTCCTACGAGCAGTACTTC,CASSSRDHWSYEQYF
-,TRBJ2-5,TRBD1,TRBV11-2,TGTGCCAGCAGCCACGGACAGGGGGCGTTAGAGACCCAGTACTTC,CASSHGQGALETQYF
-,TRBJ2-2,-,TRBV6-5,TGTGCCAGCAGTTACTCGGCGGGGAACACCGGGGAGCTGTTTTTT,CASSYSAGNTGELFF
-,TRBJ2-7,TRBD1,TRBV2,TGTGCCAGCGTCCGGGACAGGCCCTACGAGCAGTACTTC,CASVRDRPYEQYF
few,TRBJ2-1,-,TRBV2,TGTGCCAGCAGGCCCGGACTAACAGGGTACAATGAGCAGTTCTTC,CASRPGLTGYNEQFF
-,TRBJ2-1,-,TRBV27,TGTGCCAGCAGTTTATTGGGCAGGGCGGGTAATGAGCAGTTCTTC,CASSLLGRAGNEQFF
few,TRBJ2-3,-,TRBV9,TGTGCCAGCAGCGTATGGGGTCTCGCAGATACGCAGTATTTT,CASSVWGLADTQYF
-,TRBJ1-1,-,TRBV9,TGTGCCAGCAGCCCCTGGTTTGGCCCGTCTGACACTGAAGCTTTCTTT,CASSPWFGPSDTEAFF
once,TRBJ2-2,TRBD2,TRBV28,TGTGCCAGCGCTCCCGATCCCCCTAGCGGGAGGGCCGGGGAGCTGTTTTTT,CASAPDPPSGRAGELFF
-,TRBJ1-4,-,TRBV29-1,TGCAGCGTTGAAGATCGGGCGGAGGCTAATGAAAAACTGTTTTTT,CSVEDRAEANEKLFF
-,TRBJ2-2,-,TRBV5-4,TGTGCCGTTCGTGAGGGCACCGGGGAGCTGTTTTTT,CAVREGTGELFF
-,TRBJ2-1,-,TRBV28,TGTGCCAGCAGTTTAGGGGGATTCTACAATGAGCAGTTCTTC,CASSLGGFYNEQFF
-,TRBJ2-7,-,TRBV4-1,TGCGCCAGCAGCCAGCAGTACCGGAAAAATGCCTACGAGCAGTACTTC,CASSQQYRKNAYEQYF
-,TRBJ2-7,TRBD2,TRBV7-8,TGTGCCAGCAGCCCAAGCCTAGCGGGGGGATCCTACGAGCAGTACTTC,CASSPSLAGGSYEQYF
-,TRBJ2-6,-,TRBV30,TGTGCCTGGATAGTTCAGGGAGGTAAGAAGTCTGGGGCCAACGTCCTGACTTTC,CAWIVQGGKKSGANVLTF